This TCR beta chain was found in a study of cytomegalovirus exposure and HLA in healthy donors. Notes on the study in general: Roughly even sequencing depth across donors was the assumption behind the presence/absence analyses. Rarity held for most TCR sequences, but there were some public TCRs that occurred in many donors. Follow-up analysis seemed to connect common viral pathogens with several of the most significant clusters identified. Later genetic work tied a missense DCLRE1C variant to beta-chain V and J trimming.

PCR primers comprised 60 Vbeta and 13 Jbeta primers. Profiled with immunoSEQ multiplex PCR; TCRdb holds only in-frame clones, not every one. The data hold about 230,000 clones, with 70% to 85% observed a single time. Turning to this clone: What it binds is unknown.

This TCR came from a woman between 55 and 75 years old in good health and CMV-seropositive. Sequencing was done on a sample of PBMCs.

CDR3 sequence (DNA): TGTGCCAGTATGGGACAGGGTAGCAATCAGCCCCAGCATTTT. It is translated as CASMGQGSNQPQHF. The chain links TRBV19 to TRBJ1-5, with 9 bases identical to TRBD1. J was trimmed by 0 bases and V by 7 bases; bases with no gene match: 1. Germline values: CDR1 LNHDA, CDR2 SQIVND (reference sequence). The CDR3 contains 14 residues.